The present T cell receptor beta chain was sequenced within a study of T cells expressing NK-cell markers. Germline V gene sequence: CDR1 LGHDT, CDR2 YNNKEL (reference sequence). This CDR3 is built from 17 residues. TCRdb processed the 5' RACE reads again and assigns one entry to each CDR3 protein, with no DNA. There are around 280,000 distinct CDR3 sequences in the sample, with roughly 0.4% held by the top ten. The J gene is TRBJ2-1, the V gene TRBV3-1; TCRdb gives TRBD1 as the D gene, but with no DNA this cannot be confirmed. The clonotype originates from a man aged 18 to 30 in good health. Sequences were obtained from blood T cells: a sorted CD56 or NKG2C T cell subset, CD4+ or CD8+ T cells, or bulk PBMC T cells (not recorded which). This CDR3 reads CASSQATGDEVNNEQFF.